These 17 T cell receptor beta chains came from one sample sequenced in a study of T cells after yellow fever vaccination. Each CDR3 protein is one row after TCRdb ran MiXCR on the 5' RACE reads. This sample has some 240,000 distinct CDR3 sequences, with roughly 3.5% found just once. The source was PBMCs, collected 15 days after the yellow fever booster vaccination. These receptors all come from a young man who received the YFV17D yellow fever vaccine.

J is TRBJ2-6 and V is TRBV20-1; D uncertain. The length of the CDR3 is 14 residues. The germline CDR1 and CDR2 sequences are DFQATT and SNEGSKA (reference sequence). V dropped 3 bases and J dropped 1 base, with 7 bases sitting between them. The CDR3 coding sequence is TGCAGTGCTAGCGAAGGTTCTGGGGCCAACGTCCTGACTTTC. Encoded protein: CSASEGSGANVLTF.

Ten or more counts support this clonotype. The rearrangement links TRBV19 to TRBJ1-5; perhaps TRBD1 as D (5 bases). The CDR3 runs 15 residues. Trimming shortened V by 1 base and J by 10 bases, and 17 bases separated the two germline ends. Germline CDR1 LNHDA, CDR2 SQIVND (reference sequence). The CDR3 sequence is CASSIVGRAPGPQHF. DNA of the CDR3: TGTGCCAGTAGTATAGTCGGCAGGGCCCCCGGACCCCAGCATTTT.

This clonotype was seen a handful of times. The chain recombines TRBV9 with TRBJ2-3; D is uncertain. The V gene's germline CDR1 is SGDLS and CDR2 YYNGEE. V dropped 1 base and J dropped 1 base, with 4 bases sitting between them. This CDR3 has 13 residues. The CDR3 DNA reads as TGTGCCAGCAGCGTAATACGCACAGATACGCAGTATTTT. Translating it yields CASSVIRTDTQYF.

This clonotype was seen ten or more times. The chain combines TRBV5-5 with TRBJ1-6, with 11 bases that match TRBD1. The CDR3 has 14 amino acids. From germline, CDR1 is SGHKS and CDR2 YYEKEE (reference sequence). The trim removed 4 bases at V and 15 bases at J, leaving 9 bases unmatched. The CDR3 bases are TGTGCCAGCAGCCCCGGGACAGGGGGAACCCGCCTCCACTTT. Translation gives CASSPGTGGTRLHF.

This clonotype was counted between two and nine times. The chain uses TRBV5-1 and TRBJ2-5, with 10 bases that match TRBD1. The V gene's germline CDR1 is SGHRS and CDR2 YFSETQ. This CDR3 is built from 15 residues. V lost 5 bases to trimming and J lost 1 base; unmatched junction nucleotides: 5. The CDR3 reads CASRLTGGSQETQYF. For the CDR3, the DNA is TGCGCCAGCAGGCTGACAGGGGGCTCCCAAGAGACCCAGTACTTC.

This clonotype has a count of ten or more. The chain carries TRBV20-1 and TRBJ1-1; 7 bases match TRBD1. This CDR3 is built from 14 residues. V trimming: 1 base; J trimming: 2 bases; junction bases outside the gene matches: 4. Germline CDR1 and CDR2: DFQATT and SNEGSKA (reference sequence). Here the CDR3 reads CSARVSGGNTEAFF. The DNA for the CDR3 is TGCAGTGCTAGAGTATCAGGGGGAAACACTGAAGCTTTCTTT.

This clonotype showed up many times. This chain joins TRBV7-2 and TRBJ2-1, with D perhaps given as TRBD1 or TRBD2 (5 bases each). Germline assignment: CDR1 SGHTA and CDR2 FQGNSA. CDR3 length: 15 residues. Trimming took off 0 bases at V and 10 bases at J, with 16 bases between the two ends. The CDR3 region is CASSLALGPSAEQFF. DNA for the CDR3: TGTGCCAGCAGCTTAGCGCTGGGACCCTCAGCCGAGCAGTTCTTC. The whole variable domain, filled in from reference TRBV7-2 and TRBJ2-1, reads GAGVSQSPSNKVTEKGKDVELRCDPISGHTALYWYRQSLGQGLEFLIYFQGNSAPDKSGLPSDRFSAERTGGSVSTLTIQRTQQEDSAVYLCASSLALGPSAEQFFGPGTRLTVL.

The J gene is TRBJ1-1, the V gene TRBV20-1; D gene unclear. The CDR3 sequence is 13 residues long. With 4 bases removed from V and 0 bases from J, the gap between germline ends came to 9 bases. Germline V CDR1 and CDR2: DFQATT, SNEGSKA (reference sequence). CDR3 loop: CSAKRSLNTEAFF. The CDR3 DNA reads TGCAGTGCTAAACGTTCACTGAACACTGAAGCTTTCTTT.

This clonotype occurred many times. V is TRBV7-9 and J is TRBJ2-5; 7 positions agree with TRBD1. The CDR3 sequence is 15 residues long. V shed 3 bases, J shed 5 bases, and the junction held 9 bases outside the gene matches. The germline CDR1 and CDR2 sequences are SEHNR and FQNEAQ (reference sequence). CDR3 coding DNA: TGTGCCAGCAGCTTCGGACAGGCGACATTGGAGACCCAGTACTTC. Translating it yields CASSFGQATLETQYF.

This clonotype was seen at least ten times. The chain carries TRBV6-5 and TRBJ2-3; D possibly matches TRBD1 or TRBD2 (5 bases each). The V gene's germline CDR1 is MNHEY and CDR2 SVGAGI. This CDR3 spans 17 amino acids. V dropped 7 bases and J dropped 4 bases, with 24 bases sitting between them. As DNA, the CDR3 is TGTGCCAGCAACCGTAACACAGGCTACGGAGCGGCAGATACGCAGTATTTT. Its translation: CASNRNTGYGAADTQYF.

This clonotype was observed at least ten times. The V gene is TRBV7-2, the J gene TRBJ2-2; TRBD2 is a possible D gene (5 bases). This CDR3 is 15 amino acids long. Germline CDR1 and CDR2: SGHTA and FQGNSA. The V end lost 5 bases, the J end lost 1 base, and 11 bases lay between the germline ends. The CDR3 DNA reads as TGTGCCAGCAGCCCGCAGCGGTTGAACACCGGGGAGCTGTTTTTT. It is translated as CASSPQRLNTGELFF.

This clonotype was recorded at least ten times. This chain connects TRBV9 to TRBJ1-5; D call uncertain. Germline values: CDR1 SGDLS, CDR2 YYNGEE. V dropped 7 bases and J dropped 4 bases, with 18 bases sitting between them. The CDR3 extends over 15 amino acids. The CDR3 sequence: CASARAGSFNQPQHF. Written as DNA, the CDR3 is TGTGCCAGCGCCCGCGCGGGGAGCTTTAATCAGCCCCAGCATTTT.

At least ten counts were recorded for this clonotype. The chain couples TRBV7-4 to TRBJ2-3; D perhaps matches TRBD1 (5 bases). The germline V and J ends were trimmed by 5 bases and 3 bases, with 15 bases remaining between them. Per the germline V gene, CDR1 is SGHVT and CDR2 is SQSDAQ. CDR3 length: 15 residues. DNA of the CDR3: TGTGCCAGCAGCATACCCGGAAGGGGTACAGATACGCAGTATTTT. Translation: CASSIPGRGTDTQYF.

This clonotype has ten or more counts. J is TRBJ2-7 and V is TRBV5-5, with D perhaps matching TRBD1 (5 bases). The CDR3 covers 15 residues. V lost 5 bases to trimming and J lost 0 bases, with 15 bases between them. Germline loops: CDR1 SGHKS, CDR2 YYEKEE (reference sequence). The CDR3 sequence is CASRSGLSPSYEQYV. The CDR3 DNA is TGTGCCAGCAGATCAGGGTTATCCCCCTCCTACGAGCAGTACGTC.

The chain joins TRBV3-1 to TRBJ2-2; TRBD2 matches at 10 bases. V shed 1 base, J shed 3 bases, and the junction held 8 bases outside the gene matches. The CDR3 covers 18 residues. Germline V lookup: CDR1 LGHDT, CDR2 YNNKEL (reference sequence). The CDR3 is CASSQGDLAGAYTGELFF. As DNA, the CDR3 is TGTGCCAGCAGCCAAGGCGATCTAGCGGGGGCATACACCGGGGAGCTGTTTTTT.

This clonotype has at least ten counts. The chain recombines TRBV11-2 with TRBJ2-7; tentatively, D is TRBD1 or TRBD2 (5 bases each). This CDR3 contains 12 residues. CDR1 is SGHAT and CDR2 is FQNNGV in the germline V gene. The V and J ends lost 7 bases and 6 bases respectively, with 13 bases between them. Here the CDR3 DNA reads TGTGCCAGCACCTCTTACGGGGCCGAGCAGTACTTC. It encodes CASTSYGAEQYF. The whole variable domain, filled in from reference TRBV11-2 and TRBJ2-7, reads EAGVAQSPRYKIIEKRQSVAFWCNPISGHATLYWYQQILGQGPKLLIQFQNNGVVDDSQLPKDRFSAERLKGVDSTLKIQPAKLEDSAVYLCASTSYGAEQYFGPGTRLTVT.

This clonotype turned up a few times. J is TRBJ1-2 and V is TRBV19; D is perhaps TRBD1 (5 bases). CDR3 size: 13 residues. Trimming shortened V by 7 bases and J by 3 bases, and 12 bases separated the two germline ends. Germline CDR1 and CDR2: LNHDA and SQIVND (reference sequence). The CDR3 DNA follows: TGTGCCAGTAAGGACGGGACCGACTATGGCTACACCTTC. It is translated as CASKDGTDYGYTF.